The 14 T cell receptor beta chains given below trace back to one sample, sequenced in a study of shared clonotypes between healthy human individuals. Produced via immunoSEQ multiplex PCR; TCRdb's table is partial and in-frame only. The profile shows over a million clones, 78% of them singletons. The sample comprised memory CD4+ T cells from PBMCs. The subset denotes: CD45RA-negative fraction. These receptors all come from a man younger than 35 in good health. Some clones in this sample may be carry-over from other donors' samples.

The genes are TRBV19 and TRBJ2-5; D gene uncertain. With 7 bases removed from V and 5 bases from J, the gap between germline ends came to 17 bases. The CDR3 is 14 residues long. Per the germline V gene, CDR1 is LNHDA and CDR2 is SQIVND (reference sequence). CDR3 in DNA: TGTGCCAGTAATCAGGCTGGCCCCATGGAGACCCAGTACTTC. Amino acid sequence: CASNQAGPMETQYF.

Regarding this clone: One junction end disagrees with the germline gene, perhaps due to a read error. The chain recombines TRBV23-1 with TRBJ2-4, with a weak D call TRBD2 (6 bases). TRBV23-1 belongs to the ORF category, with a function that is uncertain. CDR3 length: 17 amino acids. The CDR3 region is CASRGGASCLAKNIQYF. The CDR3 coding sequence is TGCGCCAGCAGGGGCGGGGCCTCCTGTCTAGCCAAAAACATTCAGTACTTT.

This chain uses TRBV29-1 with TRBJ1-5; maybe TRBD1 (5 bases). V was pared by 4 bases and J by 5 bases, with 12 bases between. This CDR3 has 13 amino acids. Germline CDR1 SQVTM, CDR2 ANQGSEA. CDR3 residues: CSVGTGRHQPQHF. In DNA, the CDR3 is TGCAGCGTTGGTACAGGTCGACATCAGCCCCAGCATTTT. Combining the CDR3 with reference TRBV29-1 and TRBJ1-5 gives the whole variable domain SAVISQKPSRDICQRGTSLTIQCQVDSQVTMMFWYRQQPGQSLTLIATANQGSEATYESGFVIDKFPISRPNLTFSTLTVSNMSPEDSSIYLCSVGTGRHQPQHFGDGTRLSIL.

The sample holds one count of this clone. The chain combines TRBV5-1 with TRBJ2-2; possible D gene TRBD2, 6 bases. Germline CDR1 and CDR2: SGHRS and YFSETQ. V shed 7 bases and J shed 0 bases, with 13 bases lying between them. This CDR3 has 15 amino acids. The chain's CDR3 is CASDDSGANTGELFF. DNA for the CDR3: TGCGCCAGCGATGATAGCGGTGCGAACACCGGGGAGCTGTTTTTT.

Comment on this clone: Other nucleotide sequences from this sample produce the same CDR3. V usage is TRBV5-1 and J usage is TRBJ2-1; no definite D call. The CDR3 extends over 13 amino acids. V was shortened by 2 bases and J by 0 bases, with 3 bases between the two germline ends. Germline lookup yields CDR1 SGHRS and CDR2 YFSETQ. The chain's CDR3 is CASSLDSYNEQFF. The CDR3 DNA reads TGCGCCAGCAGCTTAGACTCCTACAATGAGCAGTTCTTC.

J is TRBJ2-1 and V is TRBV29-1; 7 positions match TRBD1. The CDR3 spans 12 residues. Germline CDR1 is SQVTM and CDR2 is ANQGSEA. V was pared by 5 bases and J by 10 bases, with 8 bases of the junction left unmatched. The chain's CDR3 is CSVSRQGEEQFF. The DNA for the CDR3 is TGCAGCGTTTCCCGACAGGGTGAGGAGCAGTTCTTC.

This chain joins TRBV7-2 and TRBJ2-7; 7 bases agree with TRBD1. The trim removed 1 base at V and 6 bases at J, leaving 9 bases unmatched. Germline CDR1 SGHTA, CDR2 FQGNSA. This CDR3 is built from 15 residues. CDR3 nucleotides: TGTGCCAGCAGCTTAGGTGGGACAGTGGCACGCGAGCAGTACTTC. Encoded protein: CASSLGGTVAREQYF.

The rearrangement joins TRBV7-9 to TRBJ2-1, with D hard to call. V gave up 5 bases and J gave up 0 bases, with 14 bases separating them. Germline CDR1 and CDR2: SEHNR and FQNEAQ (reference sequence). The CDR3 extends over 16 amino acids. The CDR3 protein is CASSPGILSSYNEQFF. CDR3 bases: TGTGCCAGCAGCCCTGGGATCCTTAGCTCCTACAATGAGCAGTTCTTC.

The chain joins TRBV10-3 to TRBJ2-2; unclear D gene. V was pared by 9 bases and J by 0 bases, with 14 bases between. This CDR3 has 15 residues. Germline V gene data show CDR1 as ENHRY and CDR2 as SYGVKD. The CDR3 coding sequence is TGTGCCATTAAGGCCGTCACAGCGAACACCGGGGAGCTGTTTTTT. Its protein product is CAIKAVTANTGELFF.

This clone showed up just once. The chain couples TRBV5-4 to TRBJ2-1, with D possibly being TRBD2 (5 bases). V was shortened by 0 bases and J by 9 bases, with 19 bases between the two germline ends. The germline V gene has CDR1 SGHNT and CDR2 YYREEE (reference sequence). The CDR3 loop spans 16 amino acids. The CDR3 loop is CASSLGHRDVGSEQFF. The CDR3, as DNA: TGTGCCAGCAGCTTGGGGCACCGGGATGTAGGAAGTGAGCAGTTCTTC. Looking up the rest from reference TRBV5-4 and TRBJ2-1 gives the full variable domain: ETGVTQSPTHLIKTRGQQVTLRCSSQSGHNTVSWYQQALGQGPQFIFQYYREEENGRGNFPPRFSGLQFPNYSSELNVNALELDDSALYLCASSLGHRDVGSEQFFGPGTRLTVL.

The chain couples TRBV7-8 to TRBJ2-7, with D unclear. The germline V and J ends were trimmed by 5 bases and 1 base, with 12 bases remaining between them. There are 14 residues in the CDR3. CDR1 SGHVS and CDR2 FQNEAQ come from the germline V gene. The CDR3 sequence is CASSKEAFSYEQYF. In nucleotides, the CDR3 is TGTGCCAGCAGCAAAGAGGCCTTTTCCTACGAGCAGTACTTC.

J is TRBJ2-1 and V is TRBV2; 11 nucleotides align to TRBD2. CDR1 and CDR2 (germline): SNHLY, FYNNEI. The V gene end was trimmed by 5 bases and the J gene end by 8 bases; junction bases not matched to a gene: 8. The CDR3 contains 15 residues. CDR3 nucleotide sequence: TGTGCCAGCAGTCGACCGACTAGCGGGAATGATGAGCAGTTCTTC. This translates into CASSRPTSGNDEQFF.

V usage is TRBV2 and J usage is TRBJ2-2, with 10 bases that match TRBD1. The CDR3 spans 14 residues. Germline V gives CDR1 SNHLY, CDR2 FYNNEI. With V trimmed by 7 bases and J by 5 bases, 4 bases remained unmatched. The DNA of the CDR3 is TGTGCCAGCACGCGGGACAGGGGAACCGGGGAGCTGTTTTTT. Its protein is CASTRDRGTGELFF.

To note about this clone: This may arise from a read error, as a much more abundant clone is one base away. The gene calls are TRBV11-2 and TRBJ1-1; TRBD1 might be the D (5 bases). This CDR3 has 15 residues. Trimming removed 5 bases from V and 2 bases from J, with 15 bases in between. Germline CDR1 SGHAT, CDR2 FQNNGV. CDR3 amino acids: CASSQGNQGNTEAFF. DNA for the CDR3: TGTGCCAGCAGCCAAGGGAATCAGGGTAACACTGAAGCTTTCTTT. The whole variable domain, filled in from reference TRBV11-2 and TRBJ1-1, reads EAGVAQSPRYKIIEKRQSVAFWCNPISGHATLYWYQQILGQGPKLLIQFQNNGVVDDSQLPKDRFSAERLKGVDSTLKIQPAKLEDSAVYLCASSQGNQGNTEAFFGQGTRLTVV.